Listed below are T cell receptor beta chains from one sample, sequenced in a study of blood T cells in healthy people across ages. From the 5' RACE reads, TCRdb called clonotypes with MiXCR, one entry per CDR3 protein. The sample gives some 1.5 million distinct CDR3 sequences, approximately 30% of which show up once; over 7% is in the top ten. The sample taken for sequencing was blood. The receptors here all came from a young woman in good health. Both conserved end residues are part of each CDR3. The order of the fields is D gene, clone size, J gene, V gene, CDR3 DNA, CDR3 protein. The D gene is left open where the match is weak. Clone size is not always given. Where it is, it says once, few, many or a class for expanded clones.

d_call: TRBD2
clone_size: few
j_call: TRBJ2-3
v_call: TRBV5-1
cdr3_nt: TGCGCCAGCAGCTCCTACAGCGGGGGGGCGGATACGCAGTATTTT
cdr3_aa: CASSSYSGGADTQYF

d_call: -
clone_size: -
j_call: TRBJ2-6
v_call: TRBV3-1
cdr3_nt: TGTGCCAGCAGCCCTGGACCCTACTCTGGGGCCAACGTCCTGACTTTC
cdr3_aa: CASSPGPYSGANVLTF

d_call: -
clone_size: -
j_call: TRBJ1-6
v_call: TRBV29-1
cdr3_nt: TGCAGCGTTGGCGGGACAAGGTTTTCACCCCTCCACTTT
cdr3_aa: CSVGGTRFSPLHF

d_call: TRBD1
clone_size: -
j_call: TRBJ1-6
v_call: TRBV6-1
cdr3_nt: TGTGCCAGCAGCCCCTCGAGACAGGGTAACTCACCCCTCCACTTT
cdr3_aa: CASSPSRQGNSPLHF

d_call: -
clone_size: many
j_call: TRBJ2-5
v_call: TRBV7-2
cdr3_nt: TGTGCCAGCAGCTTACCGGGGAGACAAGAGACCCAGTACTTC
cdr3_aa: CASSLPGRQETQYF

d_call: -
clone_size: -
j_call: TRBJ2-2
v_call: TRBV4-1
cdr3_nt: TGCGCCAGCAGCCAAGTTTCCAGCTTGAACACCGGGGAGCTGTTTTTT
cdr3_aa: CASSQVSSLNTGELFF

d_call: -
clone_size: -
j_call: TRBJ1-2
v_call: TRBV5-4
cdr3_nt: TGTGCCAGCAGCTTGGATGGTGTCAGGGCGATATATGGCTACACCTTC
cdr3_aa: CASSLDGVRAIYGYTF

d_call: TRBD2
clone_size: -
j_call: TRBJ2-5
v_call: TRBV9
cdr3_nt: TGTGCCAGCAGCGTAGATAGCGGGGCCCAAGGAGAGACCCAGTACTTC
cdr3_aa: CASSVDSGAQGETQYF

d_call: TRBD1
clone_size: many
j_call: TRBJ2-5
v_call: TRBV28
cdr3_nt: TGTGCCAGCAGAACAGGGGAGGGACAGGGGTTAGGGGAGACCCAGTACTTC
cdr3_aa: CASRTGEGQGLGETQYF

d_call: -
clone_size: -
j_call: TRBJ2-5
v_call: TRBV5-1
cdr3_nt: TGCGCCAGCAGCTTGATGCTCGCACAAGAGACCCAGTACTTC
cdr3_aa: CASSLMLAQETQYF

d_call: -
clone_size: many
j_call: TRBJ2-7
v_call: TRBV2
cdr3_nt: TGTGCCAGCCGAGAAGAGGGGACCCACGAGCAGTACTTC
cdr3_aa: CASREEGTHEQYF

d_call: TRBD2
clone_size: few
j_call: TRBJ2-1
v_call: TRBV5-4
cdr3_nt: TGTGCCAGCAGTTCCGGACTTAGCGGGATTCGGAATGAGCAGTTCTTC
cdr3_aa: CASSSGLSGIRNEQFF

d_call: -
clone_size: -
j_call: TRBJ1-5
v_call: TRBV21-1
cdr3_nt: TGTGCCAGCAGCAAAGCATGGAGGGGTCAGCCCCAGCATTTT
cdr3_aa: CASSKAWRGQPQHF

d_call: -
clone_size: many
j_call: TRBJ2-7
v_call: TRBV10-1
cdr3_nt: TGCGCCAGCAGTTCCTCGGGACCTCCCTACGAGCAGTACTTC
cdr3_aa: CASSSSGPPYEQYF